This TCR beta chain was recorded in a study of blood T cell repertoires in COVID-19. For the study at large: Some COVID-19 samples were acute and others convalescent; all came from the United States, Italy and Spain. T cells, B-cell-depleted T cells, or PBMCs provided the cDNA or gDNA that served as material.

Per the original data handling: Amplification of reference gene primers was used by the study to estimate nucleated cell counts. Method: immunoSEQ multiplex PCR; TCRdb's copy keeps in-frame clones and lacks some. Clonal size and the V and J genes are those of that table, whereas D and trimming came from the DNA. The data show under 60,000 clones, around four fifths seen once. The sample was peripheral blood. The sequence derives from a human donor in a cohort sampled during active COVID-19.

DNA of the CDR3: TGTGCCACCAGCCCGAGACTAGCACAAGAGACCCAGTACTTC. Protein: CATSPRLAQETQYF. V and J are TRBV15 and TRBJ2-5; 7 bases line up with TRBD2. Germline values: CDR1 LNHNV, CDR2 YYDKDF (reference sequence). The V gene end was trimmed by 5 bases and the J gene end by 2 bases; junction bases not matched to a gene: 5. The CDR3 extends over 14 amino acids.